These T cell receptor beta chains were read from a single sample in a study of T cell responses to AZD1222 COVID-19 vaccine. Sequencing used immunoSEQ multiplex PCR; TCRdb keeps in-frame clones, though not all of them. The sample consists of about 25,000 clones, around nine tenths of them appearing once. Specimen: peripheral blood, collected 28 days after the second AZD1222 dose. The receptors stem from an adult who received the AZD1222 COVID-19 vaccine. Each CDR3 is given with its conserved first and last residue. A D gene is named only where the DNA matches it firmly. A clone size is listed for some rows: how often the clone was seen (once, few, many), or a class if it is expanded.

>TRBV6-5|once|-|TRBJ1-1
TGTGCCACCCGAGCTGGAAAAGGCACTGAAGCTTTCTTT
CATRAGKGTEAFF
>TRBV28|-|TRBD1|TRBJ2-7
TGTGCCAGCGGGGAAAACCGACAGGGCCACGAGCAGTACTTC
CASGENRQGHEQYF
>TRBV4-1|-|-|TRBJ1-2
TGCGCCAGCAGCCAATGGGGCACGGAGTATGGCTACACCTTC
CASSQWGTEYGYTF
>TRBV2|-|TRBD1|TRBJ1-6
TGTGCCAGTACGGGACAGTTGGAATCACCCCTCCACTTT
CASTGQLESPLHF
>TRBV11-2|-|-|TRBJ2-3
TGTGCCAGCAGCTTAGATAGGTCTTTCACAGGGACAGATACGCAGTATTTT
CASSLDRSFTGTDTQYF
>TRBV5-1|-|TRBD2|TRBJ2-1
TGCGCCAGCAGCTCCTCGCGGGGAGGGGTTGGCGAGCAGTTCTTC
CASSSSRGGVGEQFF
>TRBV18|-|-|TRBJ2-7
TGTGCCAGCTCCGACAGTTCGTACGAGCAGTACTTC
CASSDSSYEQYF
>TRBV6-2/TRBV6-3|few|TRBD2|TRBJ2-3
TGTGCCAGCAGTTACTCGACAGCGGGAGGTCATATAGATACGCAGTATTTT
CASSYSTAGGHIDTQYF
>TRBV28|-|-|TRBJ1-5
TGTGCCAGCAGTCTACAGGGTCACAATCAGCCCCAGCATTTT
CASSLQGHNQPQHF
>TRBV25-1|-|-|TRBJ1-6
TGTGCCAGCAGTGCCTCACAGGGTTGGAGTTCACCCCTCCACTTT
CASSASQGWSSPLHF
>TRBV6-6|-|-|TRBJ1-5
TGTGCCAGCACCCCCACGGGAGGGAAAGAACAGCCCCAGCATTTT
CASTPTGGKEQPQHF
>TRBV27|-|-|TRBJ1-2
TGTGCCAGCAGTTTACGGGGGTATGACTATGGCTACACCTTC
CASSLRGYDYGYTF
>TRBV30|-|-|TRBJ1-5
TGTGCCTGGAGTGTTAGAATTAGCAATCAGCCCCAGCATTTT
CAWSVRISNQPQHF
>TRBV7-3|-|TRBD2|TRBJ2-3
TGTGCCAGCAGCCCAACCCCTAGCGGGATGGATACGCAGTATTTT
CASSPTPSGMDTQYF
>TRBV2|-|-|TRBJ2-7
TGTGCCAGCAATGACAGAGGCTACGAGCAGTACTTC
CASNDRGYEQYF
>TRBV9|-|-|TRBJ2-3
TGTGCCAGCAGCGTAGGGCCTGTCACAGATACGCAGTATTTT
CASSVGPVTDTQYF
>TRBV7-9|-|TRBD2|TRBJ2-1
TGTGCCAGCACCCGGACTAGCGGGAGGGATTACAATGAGCAGTTCTTC
CASTRTSGRDYNEQFF
>TRBV19|-|-|TRBJ2-3
TGTGCCAGTAGTATCGAGAGGGCCAGGGATACGCAGTATTTT
CASSIERARDTQYF
>TRBV2|-|-|TRBJ1-4
TGTGCCAGCAGTGAAGGGAACCTTAGGGAAAAACTGTTTTTT
CASSEGNLREKLFF
>TRBV7-2|-|-|TRBJ2-3
TGTGCCAGCACCAACGGTGGCTTTCGCACAGATACGCAGTATTTT
CASTNGGFRTDTQYF
>TRBV11-3|-|-|TRBJ1-1
TGTGCCAGCAGCTTAGGCAGGAATATGAACACTGAAGCTTTCTTT
CASSLGRNMNTEAFF
>TRBV9|once|-|TRBJ2-1
TGTGCCAGCAGCGCCCTTGGCCGGCCGGGCGACTTGAACAATGAGCAGTTCTTC
CASSALGRPGDLNNEQFF
>TRBV20-1|-|TRBD2|TRBJ2-1
TGCAGTGCTAGTCGGCGCGGGAGGGGGGTTTCCTACAATGAGCAGTTCTTC
CSASRRGRGVSYNEQFF
>TRBV5-4|-|-|TRBJ2-7
TGTGCCAGCAGCCAAGTAGGTAGCGAGCAGTACTTC
CASSQVGSEQYF
>TRBV27|-|TRBD2|TRBJ2-3
TGTGCCAGCAGTGAGACTAGCGGGAGGACAGATACGCAGTATTTT
CASSETSGRTDTQYF
>TRBV27|-|-|TRBJ2-3
TGTGCCAGCACCGAGCTCAGGGGTAGCACAGATACGCAGTATTTT
CASTELRGSTDTQYF
>TRBV18|-|-|TRBJ2-1
TGTGCCAGCTCACCTGCGATGGGCAGTTACAATGAGCAGTTCTTC
CASSPAMGSYNEQFF
>TRBV7-2|few|-|TRBJ1-5
TGTGCCAGCAGCTTATGGAGGGATCAGCCCCAGCATTTT
CASSLWRDQPQHF
>TRBV27|-|-|TRBJ1-5
TGTGCCAGCAGTTTAAAAGGGGAAAGACAGCCCCAGCATTTT
CASSLKGERQPQHF
>TRBV19|-|-|TRBJ2-1
TGTGCCAGTAGTATAGAGTTTAGGCGCGTAATCTTC
CASSIEFRRVIF
>TRBV4-2|-|TRBD1|TRBJ1-2
TGTGCCAGCAGCCCTAGACAGGGGGTGACCCGCGGCTACACCTTC
CASSPRQGVTRGYTF
>TRBV19|-|-|TRBJ2-3
TGTGCCAGTACGGGGGCAGGAAGCACAGATACGCAGTATTTT
CASTGAGSTDTQYF
>TRBV19|-|-|TRBJ1-5
TGTGCCAGTAGTTCGGACGGATATAGCAATCAGCCCCAGCATTTT
CASSSDGYSNQPQHF
>TRBV5-1|-|-|TRBJ2-3
TGCGCCAGCAGCTTGCCTGGGGCTGAGGCGGCAGATACGCAGTATTTT
CASSLPGAEAADTQYF
>TRBV29-1|once|-|TRBJ2-1
TGCAGCGTTGAAGTGGGATGGGCCTACAATGAGCAGTTCTTC
CSVEVGWAYNEQFF
>TRBV28|-|-|TRBJ1-1
TGTGCCAGCAGCATAGAGACTAACACTGAAGCTTTCTTT
CASSIETNTEAFF